This T cell receptor beta chain derives from a study of follicular helper T cells after annual influenza vaccination. Findings of the study overall: Each annual vaccination recalled recurring oligoclonal ICOS+CD38+ cTfh clonotypes. ICOS+CD38+ cTfh clonality change tracked circulating plasmablast frequency change. Day 7 ICOS+CD38+ clones later appeared mostly in ICOS-CD38- cTfh.

As to this clone: Antigen: not known.

Clones were sequenced by immunoSEQ multiplex PCR, and TCRdb holds only the in-frame ones, with some missing. The sample carries about 6,500 clones, approximately 78% recorded once. Time point given: 2015-2016 season, pre-vaccination. CDR1 is SGHVS, CDR2 FNYEAQ, per germline. The CDR3 is 16 residues long. The V end lost 5 bases, the J end lost 7 bases, and 23 bases lay between the germline ends. Sequences were derived from CXCR5- memory CD4+ T cells sorted from blood, sampled on the day of influenza vaccination. This clonotype originated in an adult who received the influenza vaccine. The genes are TRBV7-6 and TRBJ1-2; D is perhaps TRBD1 (5 bases). CDR3 sequence reads: CASSQMEAKAGSGYTF. The CDR3 region has the DNA TGTGCCAGCAGCCAGATGGAGGCGAAAGCAGGGAGTGGCTACACCTTC. Full variable domain (outside the CDR3, taken from reference TRBV7-6 and TRBJ1-2): GAGVSQSPRYKVTKRGQDVALRCDPISGHVSLYWYRQALGQGPEFLTYFNYEAQQDKSGLPNDRFSAERPEGSISTLTIQRTEQRDSAMYRCASSQMEAKAGSGYTFGSGTRLTVV.